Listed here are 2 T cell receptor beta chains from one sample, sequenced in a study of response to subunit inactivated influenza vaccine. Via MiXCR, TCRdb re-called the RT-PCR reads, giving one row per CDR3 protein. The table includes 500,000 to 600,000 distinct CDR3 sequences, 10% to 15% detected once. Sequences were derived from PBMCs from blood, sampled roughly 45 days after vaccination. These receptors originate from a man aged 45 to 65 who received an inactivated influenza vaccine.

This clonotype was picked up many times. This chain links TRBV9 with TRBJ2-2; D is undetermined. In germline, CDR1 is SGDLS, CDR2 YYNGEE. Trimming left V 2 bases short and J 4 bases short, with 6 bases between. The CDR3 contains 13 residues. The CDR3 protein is CASSVGGTGELFF. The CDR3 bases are TGTGCCAGCAGCGTCGGTGGCACCGGGGAGCTGTTTTTT.

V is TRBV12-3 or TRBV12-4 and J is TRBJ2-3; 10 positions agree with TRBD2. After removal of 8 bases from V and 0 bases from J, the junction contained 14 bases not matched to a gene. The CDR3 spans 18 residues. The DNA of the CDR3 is TGTGCCAGCTGTCACCGCCGCGCTAGCGGGGGAAGCACAGATACGCAGTATTTT. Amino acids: CASCHRRASGGSTDTQYF.